These T cell receptor beta chains were read from a single sample in a study of control samples from healthy donors and cancer patients. Clones were sequenced by immunoSEQ multiplex PCR, and TCRdb holds only the in-frame ones, with some missing. Here the sample spans fewer than 200,000 clones, approximately 86% being singletons. Sequenced input: blood. Receptors were obtained from a woman aged 25 to 45 in good health. The CDR3 runs from the conserved cysteine through the conserved F or W. The order of the fields is D gene, V gene, J gene, clone size, CDR3 DNA, CDR3 protein. D genes are given only for firm matches. Not all rows give a size; the values are once, few, many and, for expanded clones, a class.

d_call: -; v_call: TRBV5-1; j_call: TRBJ1-2; clone_size: -; cdr3_nt: TGCGCCAGCAGCTTGGGCCCCCCGGATGGCTACACCTTC; cdr3_aa: CASSLGPPDGYTF
d_call: -; v_call: TRBV18; j_call: TRBJ2-1; clone_size: -; cdr3_nt: TGTGCCAGCTCACCTGACCAGTACAATGAGCAGTTCTTC; cdr3_aa: CASSPDQYNEQFF
d_call: -; v_call: TRBV28; j_call: TRBJ2-7; clone_size: -; cdr3_nt: TGTGCCAGCAGTAAGGACTCGCCGAGCTCCTACGAGCAGTACTTC; cdr3_aa: CASSKDSPSSYEQYF
d_call: -; v_call: TRBV3-1/TRBV3-2; j_call: TRBJ2-5; clone_size: -; cdr3_nt: TGTGCCAGCAGCCATTACCGGGGTCCGGGGCAAGAGACCCAGTACTTC; cdr3_aa: CASSHYRGPGQETQYF
d_call: -; v_call: TRBV6-5; j_call: TRBJ2-3; clone_size: -; cdr3_nt: TGTGCCAGCAGCCCCGACGGGTGGGGCACAGATACGCAGTATTTT; cdr3_aa: CASSPDGWGTDTQYF
d_call: TRBD1; v_call: TRBV6-5; j_call: TRBJ2-1; clone_size: few; cdr3_nt: TGTGCCAGCAACCAAGGACAGGGTACCTACAATGAGCAGTTCTTC; cdr3_aa: CASNQGQGTYNEQFF
d_call: -; v_call: TRBV28; j_call: TRBJ2-3; clone_size: -; cdr3_nt: TGTGCCAGCAGTCCTAGCACAGATACGCAGTATTTT; cdr3_aa: CASSPSTDTQYF
d_call: -; v_call: TRBV5-1; j_call: TRBJ2-3; clone_size: -; cdr3_nt: TGCGCCAGCAGCGGAAAGGGGGTGGCAGATACGCAGTATTTT; cdr3_aa: CASSGKGVADTQYF
d_call: TRBD2; v_call: TRBV5-1; j_call: TRBJ2-1; clone_size: few; cdr3_nt: TGCGCCAGCAGCCCCGTCTCTCTAGCGGACCGATACAATGAGCAGTTCTTC; cdr3_aa: CASSPVSLADRYNEQFF
d_call: TRBD1; v_call: TRBV5-6; j_call: TRBJ1-3; clone_size: -; cdr3_nt: TGTGCCAGCAGCTCGGGACAGGGAACTGGAAACACCATATATTTT; cdr3_aa: CASSSGQGTGNTIYF
d_call: -; v_call: TRBV7-2; j_call: TRBJ2-5; clone_size: -; cdr3_nt: TGTGCCAGCAGCTTAGAGGGCTACCTATTAGAGACCCAGTACTTC; cdr3_aa: CASSLEGYLLETQYF
d_call: -; v_call: TRBV6-5; j_call: TRBJ2-1; clone_size: -; cdr3_nt: TGTGCCAGCAGATTCAAGGGGGGGGGCTACAATGAGCAGTTCTTC; cdr3_aa: CASRFKGGGYNEQFF
d_call: -; v_call: TRBV30; j_call: TRBJ2-1; clone_size: -; cdr3_nt: TGTGCCTGGAGTACCGGGACAAAAAACAATGAGCAGTTCTTC; cdr3_aa: CAWSTGTKNNEQFF
d_call: -; v_call: TRBV15; j_call: TRBJ2-6; clone_size: -; cdr3_nt: TGTGCCACCAGCAGGAGGGGGGTTCCTGGGGCCAACGTCCTGACTTTC; cdr3_aa: CATSRRGVPGANVLTF
d_call: TRBD1; v_call: TRBV19; j_call: TRBJ1-2; clone_size: -; cdr3_nt: TGTGCCAGTAGTATGGACAGGGGGCAGTATGGCTACACCTTC; cdr3_aa: CASSMDRGQYGYTF
d_call: -; v_call: TRBV6-1; j_call: TRBJ1-3; clone_size: -; cdr3_nt: TGTGCCAGCAGTGAACGGTCCCCGAGGGCTGGAAACACCATATATTTT; cdr3_aa: CASSERSPRAGNTIYF
d_call: -; v_call: TRBV7-9; j_call: TRBJ2-2; clone_size: few; cdr3_nt: TGTGCCAGCAGCTTAGGGGGAGCCGGGGAGCTGTTTTTT; cdr3_aa: CASSLGGAGELFF
d_call: TRBD1; v_call: TRBV25-1; j_call: TRBJ2-5; clone_size: -; cdr3_nt: TGTGCCAGCAGTGAATGGAGGACAGGAGCGAGGCAAGAGACCCAGTACTTC; cdr3_aa: CASSEWRTGARQETQYF
d_call: -; v_call: TRBV30; j_call: TRBJ1-1; clone_size: -; cdr3_nt: TGTGCCTGGATCCAGGTTGAAGCTTTCTTT; cdr3_aa: CAWIQVEAFF
d_call: -; v_call: TRBV12-3/TRBV12-4; j_call: TRBJ1-1; clone_size: -; cdr3_nt: TGTGCCACCATCAAACCAGGCGTTGAAGCTTTCTTT; cdr3_aa: CATIKPGVEAFF
d_call: TRBD2; v_call: TRBV28; j_call: TRBJ2-1; clone_size: -; cdr3_nt: TGTGCCAGCAGGCGAATGGGTAGCGGGAGAGGGAATGAGCAGTTCTTC; cdr3_aa: CASRRMGSGRGNEQFF
d_call: TRBD2; v_call: TRBV3-1/TRBV3-2; j_call: TRBJ2-3; clone_size: -; cdr3_nt: TGTGCCAGCAGCGAGAGCGGGAGTGGGGCAGATACGCAGTATTTT; cdr3_aa: CASSESGSGADTQYF
d_call: -; v_call: TRBV27; j_call: TRBJ2-5; clone_size: -; cdr3_nt: TGTGCCAGCAGTTTATCTGGGCGGAGGGAGACCCAGTACTTC; cdr3_aa: CASSLSGRRETQYF
d_call: -; v_call: TRBV2; j_call: TRBJ1-2; clone_size: -; cdr3_nt: TGTGCCAGCAGTGAAGTTTCATATGGCTACACCTTC; cdr3_aa: CASSEVSYGYTF
d_call: -; v_call: TRBV6-5; j_call: TRBJ1-1; clone_size: -; cdr3_nt: TGTGCCAGCAGTTACAGGGTGGGGTTAGCTTTCTTT; cdr3_aa: CASSYRVGLAFF
d_call: TRBD1; v_call: TRBV28; j_call: TRBJ1-2; clone_size: -; cdr3_nt: TGTGCCAGCAGGCCGGGACAGACCAATGGCTACACCTTC; cdr3_aa: CASRPGQTNGYTF
d_call: TRBD1; v_call: TRBV14; j_call: TRBJ1-2; clone_size: -; cdr3_nt: TGTGCCAGCAGCCAGGGGGACAGGGGAGGTGATGGCTACACCTTC; cdr3_aa: CASSQGDRGGDGYTF
d_call: -; v_call: TRBV18; j_call: TRBJ1-6; clone_size: -; cdr3_nt: TGTGCCAGCTCCCTGGGGGGTGATTCACCCCTCCACTTT; cdr3_aa: CASSLGGDSPLHF
d_call: -; v_call: TRBV12-3/TRBV12-4; j_call: TRBJ2-5; clone_size: -; cdr3_nt: TGTGCCAGCAGTTCCTCGGGTGTGAAGACCCAGTACTTC; cdr3_aa: CASSSSGVKTQYF
d_call: TRBD2; v_call: TRBV4-1; j_call: TRBJ2-1; clone_size: -; cdr3_nt: TGCGCCAGCAGCCGGCGGGAGGGAGGGAATGAGCAGTTCTTC; cdr3_aa: CASSRREGGNEQFF
d_call: TRBD1; v_call: TRBV28; j_call: TRBJ1-5; clone_size: -; cdr3_nt: TGTGCCAGCAGTCCACTAGCGCCCCCGACAGGGATCGGTCAGCCCCAGCATTTT; cdr3_aa: CASSPLAPPTGIGQPQHF
d_call: TRBD2; v_call: TRBV27; j_call: TRBJ2-7; clone_size: -; cdr3_nt: TGTGCCAGCAGTTTACGGCGGACGGGAGGCTCCTACGAGCAGTACTTC; cdr3_aa: CASSLRRTGGSYEQYF
d_call: -; v_call: TRBV29-1; j_call: TRBJ2-4; clone_size: -; cdr3_nt: TGCAGCGTTGAATTTGGGGACATTGGGGGCATTCAGTACTTC; cdr3_aa: CSVEFGDIGGIQYF
d_call: -; v_call: TRBV5-1; j_call: TRBJ1-1; clone_size: -; cdr3_nt: TGCGCCAGCAGCTTGGTGGGACGGCAGAACACTGAAGCTTTCTTT; cdr3_aa: CASSLVGRQNTEAFF
d_call: TRBD1; v_call: TRBV7-9; j_call: TRBJ1-2; clone_size: -; cdr3_nt: TGTGCCAGCAGCATAGAGGGGGCTGATGGCTACACCTTC; cdr3_aa: CASSIEGADGYTF
d_call: -; v_call: TRBV7-2; j_call: TRBJ2-1; clone_size: -; cdr3_nt: TGTGCCAGCAGCCCCGGACTCGGCTCCTACAATGAGCAGTTCTTC; cdr3_aa: CASSPGLGSYNEQFF
d_call: -; v_call: TRBV5-4; j_call: TRBJ2-7; clone_size: -; cdr3_nt: TGTGCCAGCAGCTTGATAGGCTACGAGCAGTACTTC; cdr3_aa: CASSLIGYEQYF
d_call: -; v_call: TRBV5-5; j_call: TRBJ1-4; clone_size: -; cdr3_nt: TGTGCCAGCAGCTTACGGGGGCGGGAGGAAAAACTGTTTTTT; cdr3_aa: CASSLRGREEKLFF
d_call: -; v_call: TRBV12-2; j_call: TRBJ1-2; clone_size: -; cdr3_nt: TGTGCAAGTCGCCACAGGGGGCTTGGCTACACCTTC; cdr3_aa: CASRHRGLGYTF
d_call: TRBD1; v_call: TRBV19; j_call: TRBJ2-2; clone_size: -; cdr3_nt: TGTGCCAGTAGTATTGACAGGGGGGGAACCGGGGAGCTGTTTTTT; cdr3_aa: CASSIDRGGTGELFF
d_call: -; v_call: TRBV7-9; j_call: TRBJ2-1; clone_size: -; cdr3_nt: TGTGCCAGCAGCCCCCAAGGCGATGAGCAGTTCTTC; cdr3_aa: CASSPQGDEQFF